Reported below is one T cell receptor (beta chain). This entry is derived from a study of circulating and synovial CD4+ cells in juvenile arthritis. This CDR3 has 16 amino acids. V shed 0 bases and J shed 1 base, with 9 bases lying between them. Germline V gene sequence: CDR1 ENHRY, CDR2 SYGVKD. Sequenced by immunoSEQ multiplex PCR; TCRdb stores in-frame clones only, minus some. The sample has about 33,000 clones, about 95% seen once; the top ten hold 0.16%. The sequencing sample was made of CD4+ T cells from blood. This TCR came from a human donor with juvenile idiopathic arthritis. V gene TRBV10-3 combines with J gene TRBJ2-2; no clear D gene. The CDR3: CAISESIRLNTGELFF. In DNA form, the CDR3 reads TGTGCCATCAGTGAGTCGATACGACTGAACACCGGGGAGCTGTTTTTT.